This TCR beta chain was captured in a study of control samples from healthy donors and cancer patients. CDR3 length equals 15 residues. CDR1 is MRHNA, CDR2 SNTAGT, per germline. Trimming left V 6 bases short and J 5 bases short, with 19 bases between. Only a few counts were recorded for this clone. The table came from immunoSEQ multiplex PCR; TCRdb's copy has only in-frame clones and leaves some out. This sample has tens of thousands of clones; roughly 84% occur once, and the top ten carry about 14%. Sequencing was carried out using blood. The TCR was taken from a man over 45 in good health. The rearrangement uses TRBV6-4 and TRBJ1-2; the D is unclear. CDR3 DNA: TGTGCCAGCAGCGAGGAGGCCTCTGATTGGTATGGCTACACCTTC. This sequence encodes CASSEEASDWYGYTF.